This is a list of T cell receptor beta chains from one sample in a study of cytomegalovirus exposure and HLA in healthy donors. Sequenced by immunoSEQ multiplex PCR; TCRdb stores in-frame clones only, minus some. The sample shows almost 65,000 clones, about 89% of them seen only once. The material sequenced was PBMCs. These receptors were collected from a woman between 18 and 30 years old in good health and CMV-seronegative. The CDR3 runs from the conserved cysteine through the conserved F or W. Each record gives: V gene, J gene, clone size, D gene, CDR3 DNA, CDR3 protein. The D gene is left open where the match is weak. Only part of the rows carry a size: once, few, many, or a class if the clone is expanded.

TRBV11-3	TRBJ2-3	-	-	TGTGCCAGCGGGGCGGCCCCGGGAGATACGCAGTATTTT	CASGAAPGDTQYF
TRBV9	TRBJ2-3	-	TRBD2	TGTGCCAGCAGCATGGGACTAGCGGGAGGGACAGATACGCAGTATTTT	CASSMGLAGGTDTQYF
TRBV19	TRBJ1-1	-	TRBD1	TGTGCCAGTAGTACGTGGACAGGCGGGGCGAACACTGAAGCTTTCTTT	CASSTWTGGANTEAFF
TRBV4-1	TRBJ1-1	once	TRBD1	TGCGCCAGCAGCCTGGGACAGGAGAACACTGAAGCTTTCTTT	CASSLGQENTEAFF
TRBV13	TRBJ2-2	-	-	TGTGCCAGCAGCTCCGAGTCCCTTGGGGAGCTGTTTTTT	CASSSESLGELFF
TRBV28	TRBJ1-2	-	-	TGTGCCAGCAGTTTAGGTGCGGGGAGGTATGGCTACACCTTC	CASSLGAGRYGYTF
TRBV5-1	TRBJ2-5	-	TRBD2	TGCGCCAGCAGCTTGGTGGGTAGCGGGGAAGAGACCCAGTACTTC	CASSLVGSGEETQYF
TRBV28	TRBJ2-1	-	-	TGTGCCAGCAGTTTGCCACGGGGACTGGACTACAATGAGCAGTTCTTC	CASSLPRGLDYNEQFF
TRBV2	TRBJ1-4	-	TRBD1	TGTGCCAGCATTACAGGGGATCGGGCAACTAATGAAAAACTGTTTTTT	CASITGDRATNEKLFF
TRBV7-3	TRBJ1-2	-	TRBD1	TGTGCCAGCAGCTTAACCCCGCCGACAGGGAGGTTAGATGGCTACACCTTC	CASSLTPPTGRLDGYTF
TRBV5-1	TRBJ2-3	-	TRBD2	TGCGCCAGCAGCTTGGACGGGACTAGCGGGGGGGATACGCAGTATTTT	CASSLDGTSGGDTQYF
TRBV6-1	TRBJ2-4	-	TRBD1	TGTGCCAGCTTAGGGGGCCCGGCCAAAAACATTCAGTACTTC	CASLGGPAKNIQYF
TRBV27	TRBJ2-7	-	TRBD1	TGTGCCAGCAGTAGCCCAGGACAGGGTGATCCCTACGAGCAGTACTTC	CASSSPGQGDPYEQYF
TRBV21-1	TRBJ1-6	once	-	TGTGCCTCCACCCCGGGGGGCGAATTTTTTGGGTCCTATAATTCACCCCTCCACTTT	CASTPGGEFFGSYNSPLHF
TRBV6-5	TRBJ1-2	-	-	TGTGCCAGCAGTTACTCGTACAGCACTAACTATGGCTACACCTTC	CASSYSYSTNYGYTF
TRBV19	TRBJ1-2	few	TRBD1	TGTGCCAGTAGTAGGGGACAGGGAGACTATGGCTACACCTTC	CASSRGQGDYGYTF
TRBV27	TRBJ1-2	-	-	TGTGCCAGCAGTTTATCCCCAGAAATCTATGGCTACACCTTC	CASSLSPEIYGYTF
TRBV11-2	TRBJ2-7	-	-	TGTGCCAGCTCCACCTACGAGCAGTACTTC	CASSTYEQYF
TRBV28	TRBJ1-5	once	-	TGTGCCAGCAGTCCCCTCTCGAAGGGGTTAAATCAGCCCCAGCATTTT	CASSPLSKGLNQPQHF
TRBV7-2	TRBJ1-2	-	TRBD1	TGTGCCAGCAGCTTAAAGTCCAGGGGGCTGGGCTACACCTTC	CASSLKSRGLGYTF
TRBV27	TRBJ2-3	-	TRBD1	TGTGCCAGCCGTTTAACGGACAGGGTACCGCAGTATTTT	CASRLTDRVPQYF
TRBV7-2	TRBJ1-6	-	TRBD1	TGTGCCAGCAGCAGACAGGGCAGCTCCTATAATTCACCCCTCCACTTT	CASSRQGSSYNSPLHF
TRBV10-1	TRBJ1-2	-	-	TGCGCCAGCAGTGAGGTTGCAGGGCATGGCTACACCTTC	CASSEVAGHGYTF
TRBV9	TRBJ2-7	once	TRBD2	TGTGCCAGCAGCGAAGCGGGGGGGACTTCCAGCGAGCAGTACTTC	CASSEAGGTSSEQYF
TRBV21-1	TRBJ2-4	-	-	TGTGCCAGCAAGAATGATGAGGTGGACAGGGGGCCCCCTCTAGCCAAAAACATTCAGTACTTC	CASKNDEVDRGPPLAKNIQYF
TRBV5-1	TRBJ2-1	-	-	TGCGCCAGCAGCTTGGTGGTGACATCGAATCGGAATGAGCAGTTCTTC	CASSLVVTSNRNEQFF